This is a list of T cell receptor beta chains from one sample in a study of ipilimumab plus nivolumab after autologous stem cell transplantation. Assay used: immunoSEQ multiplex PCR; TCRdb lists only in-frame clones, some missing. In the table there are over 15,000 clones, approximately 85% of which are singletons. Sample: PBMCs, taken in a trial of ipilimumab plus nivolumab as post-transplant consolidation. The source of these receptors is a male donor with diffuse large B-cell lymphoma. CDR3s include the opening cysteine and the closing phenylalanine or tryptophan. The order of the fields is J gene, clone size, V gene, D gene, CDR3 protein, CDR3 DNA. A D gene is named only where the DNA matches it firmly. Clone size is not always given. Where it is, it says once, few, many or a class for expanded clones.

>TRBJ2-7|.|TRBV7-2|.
CASSSGRGTDYEQYF
TGTGCCAGCAGCTCCGGGAGGGGGACAGACTACGAGCAGTACTTC
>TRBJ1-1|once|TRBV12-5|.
CASGLGVTAFF
TGTGCTAGTGGTTTAGGGGTCACCGCTTTCTTT
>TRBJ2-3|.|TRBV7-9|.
CASSGDPGDTQYF
TGTGCCAGCAGCGGAGACCCTGGAGACACGCAGTATTTT
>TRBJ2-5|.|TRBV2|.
CASSTPQGDLETQYF
TGTGCCAGCAGCACACCCCAGGGGGACTTGGAGACCCAGTACTTC
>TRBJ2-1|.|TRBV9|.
CASSVTIRGRDREQFF
TGTGCCAGCAGCGTCACCATACGGGGCAGGGATCGTGAGCAGTTCTTC
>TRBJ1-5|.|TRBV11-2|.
CASSLEQGQPQHF
TGTGCCAGCAGCTTAGAACAGGGACAGCCCCAGCATTTT
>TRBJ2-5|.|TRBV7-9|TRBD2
CASSGSGLETQYF
TGTGCCAGCAGCGGTAGCGGGTTAGAGACCCAGTACTTC
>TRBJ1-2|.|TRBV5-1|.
CASSLEGTIYGYTF
TGCGCCAGCAGCTTGGAGGGAACGATCTATGGCTACACCTTC
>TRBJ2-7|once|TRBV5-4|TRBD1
CASSYRGPLPAYEQYF
TGTGCCAGCAGCTACAGGGGGCCTCTCCCCGCCTACGAGCAGTACTTC
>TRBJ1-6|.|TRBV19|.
CATSGAPGAPLHF
TGTGCCACCTCGGGGGCGCCCGGGGCACCCCTCCACTTT
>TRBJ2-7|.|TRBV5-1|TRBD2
CASSFGLAGSYEQYF
TGCGCCAGCAGCTTTGGACTAGCGGGGAGCTACGAGCAGTACTTC
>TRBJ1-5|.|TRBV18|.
CASSPARSNQPQHF
TGTGCCAGCTCACCGGCCCGTAGCAATCAGCCCCAGCATTTT
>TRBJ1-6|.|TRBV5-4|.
CASSLYHPGRNGSPLHF
TGTGCCAGCAGCTTGTACCATCCAGGCCGTAACGGTTCACCCCTCCACTTT
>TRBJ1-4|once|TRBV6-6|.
CASRGEKLFF
TGTGCCAGCAGGGGTGAAAAACTGTTTTTT
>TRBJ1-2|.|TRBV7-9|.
CASSLSGAYSVF
TGTGCCAGCAGCTTATCCGGAGCCTACTCCGTCTTC
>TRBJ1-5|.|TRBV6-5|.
CASREATGNQPQHF
TGTGCCAGCAGGGAGGCGACAGGTAATCAGCCCCAGCATTTT
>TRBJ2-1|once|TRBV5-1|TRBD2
CASSVTSGGTYNEQFF
TGCGCCAGCAGCGTTACTAGCGGGGGTACCTACAATGAGCAGTTCTTC
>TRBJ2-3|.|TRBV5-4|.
CASSLYGDTDTQYF
TGTGCCAGCAGCTTATACGGTGACACAGATACGCAGTATTTT
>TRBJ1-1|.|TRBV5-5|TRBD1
CASSYEPGQGAFF
TGTGCCAGCAGTTACGAACCGGGACAGGGAGCTTTCTTT
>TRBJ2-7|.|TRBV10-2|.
CASSDREYEQYF
TGCGCCAGCAGCGATAGGGAGTACGAGCAGTACTTC
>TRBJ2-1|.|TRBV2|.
CASTLGNPRTEQFF
TGTGCCAGCACCTTAGGGAACCCACGGACTGAGCAGTTCTTC
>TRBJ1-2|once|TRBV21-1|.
CASSKGELGDRYGYTF
TGTGCCAGCAGCAAAGGGGAACTGGGGGATAGGTATGGCTACACCTTC
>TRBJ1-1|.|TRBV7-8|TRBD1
CASSGALGTANTEAFF
TGTGCCAGCAGCGGAGCCCTCGGGACAGCGAACACTGAAGCTTTCTTT